The T cell receptor beta chain described here comes from a study of cytotoxic CD8 clonotypes in ibrutinib-treated CLL. With sequencing, the targeted depth ranged from 1 in 200,000 to 1 in 1 million T cells. The data were produced by immunoSEQ multiplex PCR, yet TCRdb's version contains in-frame clones alone and is incomplete. The table has about 200,000 clones, roughly three quarters seen once. Deletions cut 5 bases from V and 9 bases from J, with 19 bases between. The V gene's germline CDR1 is MNHEY and CDR2 SVGAGI. The CDR3 contains 14 residues. Source: PBMCs, taken after 12 months of ibrutinib treatment. The TCR comes from a human donor with chronic lymphocytic leukemia. The chain employs TRBV6-5 and TRBJ2-5; unclear D gene. The CDR3 spells CASSPTAARVAQYF. CDR3 bases: TGTGCCAGCAGTCCCACGGCAGCTAGGGTGGCCCAGTACTTC.